This T cell receptor (beta chain) derives from a study of blood T cell repertoires in COVID-19. Study as a whole: From T cells, B-cell-depleted T cells, or PBMCs came the material, which was cDNA or gDNA.

Germline values: CDR1 GTSNPN, CDR2 SVGIG (reference sequence). The CDR3 length is 13 residues. Seattle-derived patients entered the study during active infection and were followed longitudinally. Original processing notes: For nucleated cells, counts were estimated from reference gene primer amplification. The method was immunoSEQ multiplex PCR; TCRdb's version includes in-frame clones alone and lacks a portion of them. Clone size and the V and J calls come from that table; the DNA yielded D and trimming. The sample yields about 310,000 clones, around 90% seen once. Sequenced input: peripheral blood. The TCR was taken from a woman in her thirties or forties with COVID-19, enrolled during active disease. This chain joins TRBV30 and TRBJ2-1, with 7 bases aligning to TRBD2. CDR3 coding DNA: TGTGTCCTAGGCGGGAGCTCCTACAATGAGCAGTTCTTC. The encoded protein is CVLGGSSYNEQFF.